This TCR beta chain was recorded in a study of OX40 agonist ivuxolimab in advanced cancers. Regarding this clone: Its antigen is unidentified.

Deletions cut 3 bases from V and 0 bases from J, with 6 bases between. The V gene's germline CDR1 is LNHDA and CDR2 SQIVND (reference sequence). The CDR3 loop spans 13 amino acids. TCRdb keeps only in-frame clones here, not all; method: immunoSEQ multiplex PCR. The sample holds roughly 28,000 clones, about nine tenths seen once. The study's findings and limits: Which antigen the expanded peripheral T cells recognized is unknown.

The specimen was CD4+ or CD8+ T cells sorted from blood, collected in a trial of the OX40 agonist ivuxolimab. The TCR comes from an adult with an advanced solid tumor such as melanoma, head and neck, liver or kidney cancer. The chain carries TRBV19 and TRBJ2-7, with D hard to call. The CDR3 region is CASSIASSYEQYF. The CDR3 nucleotides are TGTGCCAGTAGTATCGCTAGCTCCTACGAGCAGTACTTC.